A single sample is the source of the 23 T cell receptor beta chains below, sequenced in a study of early T cells in non-severe SARS-CoV-2 infection. TCRdb independently ran MiXCR on the 5' RACE reads; one entry per CDR3 protein. The sample has about 64,000 distinct CDR3 sequences; around 12% are singletons. The sample here was whole blood, taken at baseline. These receptors were obtained from an adult who was a healthcare worker with PCR-confirmed SARS-CoV-2 infection or an uninfected control (not recorded which).

V usage is TRBV3-1 and J usage is TRBJ2-2; D may be TRBD2 (6 bases). The length of the CDR3 is 17 residues. Germline V gene lookup returns CDR1 LGHDT and CDR2 YNNKEL (reference sequence). The ends were cut back, 0 bases at V and 1 base at J, with 12 bases in the middle. Written as DNA, the CDR3 is TGTGCCAGCAGCCAAGATATGGGGCGGGAGAACACCGGGGAGCTGTTTTTT. Its translation: CASSQDMGRENTGELFF.

This clonotype was detected only a few times. This chain connects TRBV19 to TRBJ2-3, with D unclear. V was trimmed by 5 bases and J by 6 bases, leaving 15 bases between them. The length of the CDR3 is 14 residues. Germline V CDR1 and CDR2: LNHDA, SQIVND (reference sequence). The CDR3 DNA is TGTGCCAGTAGTCTTCCGGCCGTTTGGGATACGCAGTATTTT. Protein sequence: CASSLPAVWDTQYF.

The chain has TRBV28 and TRBJ2-5; D possibly matches TRBD1 or TRBD2 (5 bases each). V dropped 1 base and J dropped 3 bases, with 9 bases sitting between them. This CDR3 spans 14 amino acids. Germline V gene sequence: CDR1 MDHEN, CDR2 SYDVKM. This CDR3 is CASSLSGAEETQYF. CDR3 bases: TGTGCCAGCAGTTTATCCGGGGCAGAAGAGACCCAGTACTTC.

This clonotype has more than one count but fewer than ten. The chain recombines TRBV6-4 with TRBJ2-2; TRBD1 aligns across 8 bases. The germline V gene has CDR1 MRHNA and CDR2 SNTAGT. There are 17 residues in the CDR3. With V trimmed by 6 bases and J by 4 bases, 13 bases remained unmatched. The CDR3 protein is CASSLNSGTGPTGELFF. In nucleotides, the CDR3 is TGTGCCAGCAGCTTAAACTCCGGGACAGGTCCCACCGGGGAGCTGTTTTTT.

This chain links TRBV12-3 or TRBV12-4 with TRBJ2-7; 9 bases are a match to TRBD1. Unmatched junction bases numbered 7, after V lost 6 bases and J lost 4 bases. The CDR3 runs to 14 residues. The CDR3: CASRSDDRGYEQYF. The CDR3 DNA sequence: TGTGCCAGCAGGTCGGACGACAGGGGGTACGAGCAGTACTTC.

This sequence joins TRBV20-1 and TRBJ1-1; D remains ambiguous. CDR3 size: 12 residues. V lost 1 base and J 1 base, leaving 4 bases between the germline ends. Germline V lookup: CDR1 DFQATT, CDR2 SNEGSKA (reference sequence). In DNA form, the CDR3 reads TGCAGTGCTAGAGTCGAGAACACTGAAGCTTTCTTT. Its protein product is CSARVENTEAFF.

This clonotype was observed a few times. The V and J genes are TRBV15 and TRBJ1-2; D is uncertain. CDR1 and CDR2 (germline): LNHNV, YYDKDF (reference sequence). V was cut by 3 bases and J by 3 bases, with 8 bases left in between. This CDR3 contains 13 residues. The CDR3 protein is CATSSAGDYGYTF. The CDR3 nucleotides are TGTGCCACCAGCAGTGCAGGAGACTATGGCTACACCTTC.

V is TRBV14 and J is TRBJ2-7; 7 positions agree with TRBD1. The CDR3 is 16 amino acids. Trimming at V came to 3 bases and at J to 1 base, leaving 9 bases not matched to a gene. Germline CDR1 reads SGHDN; CDR2 reads FVKESK. The CDR3 sequence: CASSHPGTVSSYEQYF. CDR3 in DNA: TGTGCCAGCAGCCATCCCGGGACAGTATCTTCCTACGAGCAGTACTTC.

The chain has TRBV12-3 or TRBV12-4 and TRBJ1-2; tentative D call: TRBD1 (6 bases). V was shortened by 5 bases and J by 4 bases, with 14 bases between the two germline ends. The CDR3 has 14 amino acids. CDR3 amino acids: CASSPRQAFYGYTF. For the CDR3, the DNA is TGTGCCAGCAGTCCCCGACAGGCTTTCTATGGCTACACCTTC.

Only a few counts were recorded for this clonotype. The CDR3 DNA sequence: TGTGCCAGCAATCCCGGACCGCCCCACGAGCAGTACTTC. Translation gives CASNPGPPHEQYF. The chain uses TRBV7-9 and TRBJ2-7; unclear D gene. V was pared by 7 bases and J by 5 bases, with 15 bases between. The length of the CDR3 is 13 residues. Looked up from germline, CDR1 is SEHNR and CDR2 is FQNEAQ (reference sequence).

This clonotype was recorded a few times. The chain joins TRBV2 to TRBJ2-2; 8 bases agree with TRBD1. Per the germline V gene, CDR1 is SNHLY and CDR2 is FYNNEI. This CDR3 spans 14 amino acids. The ends lost 8 bases at V and 5 bases at J; junction bases unmatched: 7. The CDR3 spells CASHGTGRTGELFF. Written as DNA, the CDR3 is TGTGCCAGCCACGGGACAGGCCGGACCGGGGAGCTGTTTTTT.

The table lists this clonotype with many counts. The chain joins TRBV30 to TRBJ1-1; D is unclear. V was shortened by 2 bases and J by 1 base, with 11 bases between the two germline ends. CDR1 GTSNPN and CDR2 SVGIG come from the germline V gene (reference sequence). The CDR3 is made up of 14 amino acids. The CDR3 DNA sequence: TGTGCCTGGAGTACGCGAGGCGGGAACACTGAAGCTTTCTTT. It translates to CAWSTRGGNTEAFF.

The chain is built from TRBV7-2 and TRBJ1-5, with unresolved D. The V end lost 2 bases, the J end lost 6 bases, and 17 bases lay between the germline ends. CDR1 is SGHTA, CDR2 FQGNSA, per germline. This CDR3 region has 16 residues. In DNA form, the CDR3 reads TGTGCCAGCAGCTTATTTGCCCCGGGGAGCGGTCAGCCCCAGCATTTT. Residues: CASSLFAPGSGQPQHF.

At least ten counts were recorded for this clonotype. The chain combines TRBV6-2 or TRBV6-3 with TRBJ2-1; D is perhaps TRBD1 or TRBD2 (5 bases each). Germline assignment: CDR1 MNHEY and CDR2 SVGEGT. V dropped 2 bases and J dropped 7 bases, with 15 bases sitting between them. This CDR3 is built from 15 residues. The CDR3 DNA follows: TGTGCCAGCAGTTACCCGGGGACGGAGGTAAATGAGCAGTTCTTC. Amino acid sequence: CASSYPGTEVNEQFF.

A few counts support this clonotype. This chain joins TRBV12-3 or TRBV12-4 and TRBJ2-7; 7 bases are a match to TRBD1. This CDR3 comprises 14 residues. V was pared by 7 bases and J by 2 bases, with 8 bases of the junction left unmatched. This chain's CDR3 is CASTRSGGAYEQYF. CDR3 in DNA: TGTGCCAGCACAAGGTCAGGGGGAGCCTACGAGCAGTACTTC.

The chain is built from TRBV19 and TRBJ2-2; TRBD1 is a possible D gene (7 bases). Germline assignment: CDR1 LNHDA and CDR2 SQIVND (reference sequence). The CDR3 covers 17 residues. V shed 1 base and J shed 2 bases, with 14 bases lying between them. CDR3: CASSIGAGQLNTGELFF. As DNA, the CDR3 is TGTGCCAGTAGTATAGGCGCGGGACAGCTTAACACCGGGGAGCTGTTTTTT.

This clonotype came up a few times. V and J are TRBV12-3 or TRBV12-4 and TRBJ1-1; D perhaps matches TRBD1 (5 bases). V dropped 3 bases and J dropped 2 bases, with 22 bases sitting between them. This CDR3 is 18 amino acids long. In nucleotides, the CDR3 is TGTGCCAGCAGTTTGAACAGGAGGGGCCTCGGCGGTAACACTGAAGCTTTCTTT. It encodes CASSLNRRGLGGNTEAFF.

The chain carries TRBV10-3 and TRBJ2-7, with a weak D call TRBD1 (5 bases). The CDR3 sequence is 15 residues long. With 8 bases removed from V and 5 bases from J, the gap between germline ends came to 22 bases. Germline assignment: CDR1 ENHRY and CDR2 SYGVKD. CDR3: CAIQPGSRGSDEQYF. Written as DNA, the CDR3 is TGTGCCATCCAGCCCGGATCAAGGGGATCGGACGAGCAGTACTTC.

A word on this clonotype: This may be a read error: a much more frequent sequence differs by one nucleotide. The gene calls are TRBV6-1 and TRBJ2-3, with D perhaps given as TRBD1 or TRBD2 (5 bases each). The germline CDR1 and CDR2 sequences are MNHNS and SASEGT. CDR3 size: 17 residues. Trimming shortened V by 2 bases and J by 6 bases, and 21 bases separated the two germline ends. CDR3 sequence: CASSEMRGSRPRDTQYF. The CDR3 region has the DNA TGTGCCAGCAGTGAAATGAGGGGATCCCGCCCCAGGGATACGCAGTATTTT.

This clonotype appeared a few times. The chain links TRBV12-3 or TRBV12-4 to TRBJ2-1; TRBD2 aligns across 12 bases. The CDR3 covers 17 residues. V lost 3 bases and J lost 12; bases outside the gene matches: 15. For the CDR3, the DNA is TGTGCCAGCAGTTTTCCCGCACCGGGACTAGCGGGCGGAAGGCAGTTCTTC. Its protein product is CASSFPAPGLAGGRQFF.

This clonotype has at least ten counts. The chain recombines TRBV7-9 with TRBJ2-7, with TRBD2 matching 10 bases. The CDR3 spans 14 residues. V shed 3 bases, J shed 6 bases, and the junction held 5 bases outside the gene matches. CDR1 is SEHNR, CDR2 FQNEAQ, per germline (reference sequence). In nucleotides, the CDR3 is TGTGCCAGCAGCTTTGGACTAGCGGATTCCGAGCAGTACTTC. Protein: CASSFGLADSEQYF.

This clonotype has only a few counts. The chain links TRBV19 to TRBJ1-5; D gene unclear. The CDR3 has 14 residues. The germline V gene encodes CDR1 LNHDA and CDR2 SQIVND (reference sequence). V gave up 3 bases and J gave up 3 bases, with 9 bases separating them. The CDR3: CASSIGTFNQPQHF. CDR3 coding DNA: TGTGCCAGTAGTATCGGCACCTTCAATCAGCCCCAGCATTTT.

The chain employs TRBV20-1 and TRBJ2-7; D possibly matches TRBD1 or TRBD2 (5 bases each). Trimming stripped 3 bases from V and 0 bases from J, with 15 bases between. Germline CDR1 reads DFQATT; CDR2 reads SNEGSKA (reference sequence). The CDR3 loop spans 15 amino acids. In nucleotides, the CDR3 is TGCAGTGCTAGGGACGGGGCATCTTACTCCTACGAGCAGTACTTC. Its protein is CSARDGASYSYEQYF.